The 22 T cell receptor beta chains below were found in one sample sequenced in a study of tumor and adjacent non-tumor tissue in lung cancer. A modified ARM-PCR protocol with three rounds of nested PCR amplified TCRbeta. TCRdb re-analysed the multiplex PCR reads in MiXCR, keeping a single row per CDR3 protein. The sample includes some 71,000 distinct CDR3 sequences, approximately 72% of them seen just once. RNA was extracted from bulk tissue without any cell sorting. The specimen was lung tumor tissue. The source of these receptors is a woman aged 40 to 49 with non-small cell lung cancer.

Sample share makes this clonotype medium-sized. J is TRBJ2-4 and V is TRBV11-2; TRBD2 matches 14 bases. J lost 7 bases, V lost 5 bases, and 7 bases had no gene match. This CDR3 spans 16 amino acids. CDR1 is SGHAT, CDR2 FQNNGV, per germline. CDR3 in DNA: TGTGCCAGCAGCCCTCTGACTAGCGGGAGGGACAACATTCAGTACTTC. This encodes CASSPLTSGRDNIQYF.

This clonotype has ten or more counts. This chain links TRBV7-2 with TRBJ2-7; TRBD2 might be the D (6 bases). The germline V gene has CDR1 SGHTA and CDR2 FQGNSA. The CDR3 has 14 residues. With 5 bases removed from V and 0 bases from J, the gap between germline ends came to 11 bases. In DNA form, the CDR3 reads TGTGCCAGCAGCCCCTTAGCGGCCTCCTACGAGCAGTACTTC. As protein: CASSPLAASYEQYF.

The CDR3 sequence: CATTQGTDAEQFF. The CDR3, as DNA: TGCGCCACAACACAGGGGACGGATGCCGAGCAGTTCTTC. V and J are TRBV4-1 and TRBJ2-1; 7 bases are a match to TRBD1. V shed 10 bases, J shed 10 bases, and the junction held 13 bases outside the gene matches. CDR3 length: 13 amino acids. Germline V gene data show CDR1 as MGHRA and CDR2 as YSYEKL.

Comments on this clonotype: The junction departs from germline at one end; a sequencing error may be responsible. V gene TRBV11-2 combines with J gene TRBJ2-7; D is perhaps TRBD2 (7 bases). This CDR3 comprises 13 residues. Germline CDR1 SGHAT, CDR2 FQNNGV. As DNA, the CDR3 is TGTGCCGGCCGATCTGGGGGGGGCTACGAACAGTACTTC. It yields the protein CAGRSGGGYEQYF.

For the CDR3, the DNA is TGTGCCAGCAGTTACGGTGCAGTGTCTGAGTATGGCTACACCTTC. Protein: CASSYGAVSEYGYTF. This sequence joins TRBV6-5 and TRBJ1-2, with D uncertain. Germline V gene data show CDR1 as MNHEY and CDR2 as SVGAGI. The CDR3 sequence is 15 residues long. V was shortened by 2 bases and J by 5 bases, with 15 bases between the two germline ends.

This clonotype occurred many times. CDR3 bases: TGTGCCAGCAGTTCGTGGATGGAGAACACTGAAGCTTTCTTT. It yields the protein CASSSWMENTEAFF. J is TRBJ1-1 and V is TRBV6-6; D uncertain. Germline lookup yields CDR1 MNHNY and CDR2 SVGAGI (reference sequence). The length of the CDR3 is 14 residues. The germline V and J ends were trimmed by 4 bases and 1 base, with 10 bases remaining between them.

As for this clonotype: The junction does not match germline at one end; this may be a read error. This chain joins TRBV6-5 and TRBJ2-1; D is undetermined. Germline V gives CDR1 MNHEY, CDR2 SVGAGI. The CDR3 has 17 amino acids. The CDR3 region is CTSSLSGSANSYDEQFF. Here the CDR3 DNA reads TGTACCAGCAGTCTTAGTGGCTCTGCCAACTCCTACGATGAACAGTTCTTC.

A word on this clonotype: A junction boundary mismatches the germline segment, possibly from a read error. The chain has TRBV6-5 and TRBJ1-2; unclear D gene. Per germline, CDR1 MNHEY and CDR2 SVGAGI. The CDR3 covers 13 residues. The DNA for the CDR3 is TGTGCCAGCAGTTACTCGTACGACTATGGCTATACCTTC. It translates to CASSYSYDYGYTF.

This clonotype showed up many times. This CDR3 reads CSARDLGINTDTQYF. The CDR3 coding sequence is TGCAGTGCTAGAGATCTAGGGATCAACACAGATACGCAGTATTTT. V gene TRBV20-1 combines with J gene TRBJ2-3, with D unresolved. Germline V CDR1 and CDR2: DFQATT, SNEGSKA (reference sequence). This CDR3 spans 15 amino acids. V lost 0 bases to trimming and J lost 2 bases, with 12 bases between them.

A remark on this clonotype: This may be a read error, as it is one base from a much larger clone. The chain is built from TRBV20-1 and TRBJ2-3; possibly TRBD1 or TRBD2 for D (6 bases each). From germline, CDR1 is DFQATT and CDR2 SNEGSKA (reference sequence). This CDR3 region has 15 residues. Here the CDR3 reads CNARGIGGRGDTQYF. DNA for the CDR3: TGCAATGCTAGAGGAATAGGGGGGCGGGGAGATACGCAGTATTTT.

With respect to this clonotype: One base away lies a much larger clone, so this may be a sequencing read error. J is TRBJ2-3 and V is TRBV6-1; D may be TRBD2 (7 bases). The CDR3 loop spans 16 amino acids. Per the germline V gene, CDR1 is MNHNS and CDR2 is SASEGT. The CDR3: CASSEFAGASIDTQYF. The CDR3 DNA follows: TGTGCCAGCAGTGAATTTGCGGGGGCTAGCATAGATACGCAGTATTTT.

This clonotype was detected only once. In this CDR3 the conserved last residue, phenylalanine or tryptophan, is missing, so a read error is likely. The rearrangement joins TRBV11-3 to TRBJ2-1; 10 nucleotides line up with TRBD2. CDR3 length: 16 residues. Germline V gene sequence: CDR1 SGHNT, CDR2 YENEEA. CDR3: CTSSDPGLASNNEQFI. CDR3 DNA sequence: TGTACCAGCAGCGATCCGGGACTAGCGTCCAACAATGAGCAGTTCATC.

CDR3 in DNA: TGCGCCAGCAGCATTACACCGTCTAGCACAGATACGCAGTATTTT. Translated: CASSITPSSTDTQYF. The rearrangement links TRBV5-1 to TRBJ2-3; D is undetermined. V lost 4 bases to trimming and J lost 0 bases, with 12 bases between them. This CDR3 spans 15 amino acids. The germline gives CDR1 SGHRS, CDR2 YFSETQ.

In its sample, this clonotype was seen many times. The rearrangement joins TRBV6-5 to TRBJ2-7; 11 positions agree with TRBD2. CDR1 and CDR2 (germline): MNHEY, SVGAGI. This CDR3 comprises 15 residues. V lost 5 bases, J lost 3 bases, and 6 bases stayed unmatched. CDR3 protein: CASSRGLADYYEQYF. The CDR3 bases are TGTGCCAGCAGTAGGGGACTAGCGGATTACTACGAGCAGTACTTC.

This clonotype has a count of ten or more. The chain joins TRBV5-1 to TRBJ2-1; 11 bases agree with TRBD2. The CDR3 has 16 residues. Trimming cost V 6 bases and J 5 bases; bases outside gene matches: 10. Germline V gene lookup returns CDR1 SGHRS and CDR2 YFSETQ. The CDR3 sequence: CASTQLAGVTDNEQFF. The CDR3 DNA sequence: TGCGCCAGCACCCAACTAGCGGGAGTCACAGACAATGAGCAGTTCTTC.

Turning to this clonotype: This CDR3 is missing its conserved last phenylalanine or tryptophan, likely due to a read error. This sequence joins TRBV6-1 and TRBJ1-1; D call uncertain. The CDR3 sequence is 11 residues long. Germline-derived CDR1 and CDR2 are MNHNS and SASEGT. CDR3 sequence reads: CACSLCTEAFL. The CDR3 DNA reads as TGTGCCTGCAGCCTGTGTACTGAAGCTTTCTTG.

This clonotype was picked up a small number of times. The chain employs TRBV12-3 or TRBV12-4 and TRBJ2-1; D is possibly TRBD1 or TRBD2 (5 bases each). The CDR3 loop spans 17 amino acids. V lost 7 bases and J lost 8, with 27 bases in between. CDR3 amino acids: CASTQRSIARGRHEQFF. Written as DNA, the CDR3 is TGTGCCAGCACCCAGAGGTCCATAGCGAGGGGAAGGCATGAGCAGTTCTTC.

Of note for this clonotype: The junction departs from germline at one end; a sequencing error may be responsible. The chain combines TRBV29-1 with TRBJ1-1; TRBD1 might be the D (5 bases). Germline CDR1 and CDR2: SQVTM and ANQGSEA. The CDR3 covers 13 residues. CDR3 sequence (DNA): TGCAGCGCAATCGACAGAACGAACACTGAATCTTTCTTT. It codes for CSAIDRTNTESFF.

This clonotype appeared many times. This sequence joins TRBV6-1 and TRBJ2-1; 7 nucleotides match TRBD2. V lost 5 bases to trimming and J lost 0 bases; unmatched junction nucleotides: 7. There are 16 residues in the CDR3. Germline V CDR1 and CDR2: MNHNS, SASEGT. Here the CDR3 reads CASSRGGMGSYNEQFF. The CDR3, as DNA: TGTGCCAGCAGTCGCGGGGGAATGGGCTCCTACAATGAGCAGTTCTTC.

A note on this clonotype: One end of the junction does not line up with germline, which may come from a read error. The chain has TRBV11-2 and TRBJ2-1; D call uncertain. Germline lookup yields CDR1 SGHAT and CDR2 FQNNGV. The CDR3 has 13 residues. The CDR3 DNA sequence: TGTGTCAGCAGCTTACGAACCGAAAATGAGCAGTTCTTC. Its protein product is CVSSLRTENEQFF.

The V and J genes are TRBV6-5 and TRBJ2-2; no clear D. The CDR3 totals 13 residues. Trimming stripped 2 bases from V and 8 bases from J, with 9 bases between. Germline loops: CDR1 MNHEY, CDR2 SVGAGI. Written as DNA, the CDR3 is TGTGCCAGCAGTTACAGAACAGCAGGGGAGCTGTTTTTT. Amino acids: CASSYRTAGELFF.

In the case of this clonotype: One junction end disagrees with the germline gene, perhaps due to a read error. The rearrangement joins TRBV5-6 to TRBJ1-1, with a weak D call TRBD1 (5 bases). Germline-derived CDR1 and CDR2 are SGHDT and YYEEEE. This CDR3 comprises 15 residues. The CDR3 DNA reads TGTGCCATCAGCTTGGCGGGACCCACAGCCACTGAAACTTTCTTT. Amino acid sequence: CAISLAGPTATETFF.